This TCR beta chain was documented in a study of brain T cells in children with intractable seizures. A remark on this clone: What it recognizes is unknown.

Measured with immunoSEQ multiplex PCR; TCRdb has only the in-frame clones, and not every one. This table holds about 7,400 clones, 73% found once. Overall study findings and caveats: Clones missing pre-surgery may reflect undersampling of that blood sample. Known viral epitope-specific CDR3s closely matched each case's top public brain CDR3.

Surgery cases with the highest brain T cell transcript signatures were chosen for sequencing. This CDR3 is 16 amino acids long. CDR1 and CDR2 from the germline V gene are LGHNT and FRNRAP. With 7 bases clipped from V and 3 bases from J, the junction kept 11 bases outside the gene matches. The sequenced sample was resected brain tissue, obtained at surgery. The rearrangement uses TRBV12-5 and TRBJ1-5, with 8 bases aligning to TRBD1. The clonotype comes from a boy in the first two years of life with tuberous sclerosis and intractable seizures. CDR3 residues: CASALTLDRVNQPQHF. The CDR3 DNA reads TGTGCTAGTGCGCTGACCCTGGACAGGGTCAATCAGCCCCAGCATTTT.